This T cell receptor beta chain was sequenced during a study of cytomegalovirus exposure and HLA in healthy donors (dated by TCRdb to the late 2010s). The study in broad terms: An earlier analysis of fewer than 750 of the donors reported 276 Gb of sequence data and roughly 120 million unique TCR beta sequences obtained from about 179 million T cells. Besides the first cohort of roughly 700 subjects, a separate validation cohort made up of around 120 different subjects was used. A later analysis re-examined previously published TCR beta repertoires from 610 or so donors and added high-resolution HLA genotyping to investigate patterns of TCR occurrence. Among the roughly 400 genotyped donors, 81% belonged to the genetic ancestry cluster associated with self-reported Caucasian donors. In an earlier analysis of 587 of the donors, high-throughput TCR beta sequencing was used to judge whether each TCR beta V gene segment behaved as functional or pseudogenic. To predict cytomegalovirus infection status, the study combined high-throughput TCR immunosequencing, statistical association of individual TCRs with disease status, and machine learning. The number of typed donors differed by locus: about 620-640 for A, B, C, DRB1 and DQB1; some 500 for DQA1; approximately 610 for DPA1; and roughly 470 for DPB1. Donor age, sex, ethnicity and CMV serostatus were compiled alongside the repertoire data. Among around 400 genotyped donors of the cohort, an average of around 240,000 unique TCR beta nucleotide sequences was sequenced per donor, of which about 18% were non-productive. Roughly five DR-DQ haplotypes were treated as single units for association and clustering because of strong linkage in the cohort. The T cell repertoires of some 700 subjects were profiled by immunosequencing and related to cytomegalovirus serostatus. The study aimed to test whether cataloging public T cell receptors could reveal signatures of past pathogen exposure. Both class I and class II loci were covered by HLA typing, at four-digit resolution. Genome-wide SNP genotypes for about 65% of the 666 donors were used in a later genetic analysis, which treated that subset as a discovery cohort. About 310 gigabases of sequencing data and some 85 million unique TCR sequences were included in an early release covering 550 to 800 HLA-typed donors. Rather than drawing on any new phenotypic data, the later analysis identified candidate immune exposures from TCR beta sequences and the way those sequences occurred across donors. Every repertoire in the discovery cohort had been generated on one and the same sequencing platform.

The research as a whole found: This cohort had only TCR beta chains sequenced, and the lack of alpha or paired-chain data limited which features could be detected. In an earlier analysis of 587 of the donors, most TCR beta V segments appeared in productive rearrangements about 87% or about 30% of the time, broadly matching IMGT annotations. Because the 87-base-pair reads could not distinguish some IMGT-functional V segments, including TRBV6-2 and TRBV6-3, those segments were excluded. A later genetic analysis associated a missense DCLRE1C variant with V-gene and J-gene trimming of TCR beta chains, and an independent cohort replicated the association. The classifier was reported to diagnose cytomegalovirus status with high specificity and sensitivity in both the original and validation cohorts. A further reported finding was that TCR beta sequences accurately predicted the HLA-A and HLA-B alleles for most subjects in the first cohort. A few of the identified cytomegalovirus-associated TCR beta chains were confirmed in vitro to be specific for cytomegalovirus antigens. According to a later analysis, most CMV-associated TCR beta chains appeared to be HLA-restricted, and the HLA associations seemed to be driven largely by CMV exposure. According to a later analysis, parvovirus B19, influenza, CMV and Epstein-Barr virus appeared linked to several top co-occurrence clusters. Linkage disequilibrium might explain the correlated functional status among segregating V segments, but an unknown experimental factor could not be excluded. The authors suggested that the approach could potentially be generalized to other disease states and immunological phenotypes. Strong co-occurrence of HLA alleles, especially DR and DQ, made assigning TCR associations to individual alleles difficult. Compared with equally common non-associated chains, HLA-associated TCR beta chains in a later analysis were more clonally expanded and had lower generation probabilities. In a later genetic analysis, fewer N-insertions in productive TCRs were reported among donors in an Asian-associated ancestry cluster than the roughly 700-donor mean. The earlier analysis of some 560 of the donors excluded 15 to 20 rarely observed V segments, including chromosome 9 orphons, because counts were too low. In a later analysis, the rate of TCR association differed among HLA loci, with DRB1 alleles having the most associated TCRs and HLA-C alleles having the fewest. Sequencing depth was assumed to be roughly uniform across donors in the presence/absence analyses, though that assumption may not hold. Because some donors lacked HLA typing at each locus, the association tests relied only on the typed subset. Specific HLA alleles were associated with 18,000 or so TCR beta sequences at a false discovery rate of 0.05 in a later analysis. A total of 150 to 200 TCR beta chains were listed by the study as associated with cytomegalovirus. The sequencing pipeline was judged likely to have produced a cluster of highly shared sequence variants as a technical artifact. The only immune exposure information available for the cohort was CMV serostatus. While some public TCRs were present in many individuals, most TCR sequences turned up only very rarely across donors.

Library preparation used the immunoSEQ multiplex PCR assay. The multiplex PCR relied on a mix of 60 forward primers for TCR Vbeta segments and 13 reverse primers for TCR Jbeta segments. Amplification of the CDR3 region of rearranged TCR beta genes was performed with a multiplex PCR assay on genomic DNA. On the Illumina HiSeq System, the amplified TCR beta libraries were sequenced as 87-base-pair reads. Under the source paper's analysis protocol: A later analysis tallied about 77 million unique TCR beta chains across the approximately 670 repertoires, and around 12 million of those chains were shared by two or more donors. Raw reads were error-corrected and collapsed into unique sequences by a nearest-neighbor algorithm in which closely related sequences were merged to remove PCR and sequencing errors. Alignment of CDR3 sequences to IMGT reference sequences was used to assign V, D and J gene segments. For a sequence to be retained, a match of at least six nucleotides was required to both a V gene segment and a J gene segment. A rearrangement was called productive if the CDR3 had no stop codons and remained in frame with V and J, and every other rearrangement was called non-productive. Following IMGT convention, CDR3 was defined as the stretch from the second conserved V-encoded cysteine up to the conserved J-encoded phenylalanine. In an earlier analysis of roughly 580 of the donors, sequences lacking an unambiguous match to a single V gene segment were excluded. In an earlier analysis of about 590 of the donors, a V segment was called functional when productive rearrangements were above 56.7%, and segregating when the standard deviation between donors exceeded 5%. A statistical classification framework was developed to diagnose cytomegalovirus status using the catalog of TCR beta chain sequences. In a later analysis, V and J genes were assigned by comparing TCR nucleotide sequences against IMGT/GENE-DB human TR gene sequences. The TCRdist pipeline was used in a later analysis to assign CDR3 sequences and most-parsimonious VDJ recombination scenarios. In a later analysis, each TCR beta chain was defined by its CDR3 amino acid sequence together with its V-gene family, and reads lacking a unique V-gene family were excluded. As a way to deal with suspected cross-contamination and a sequencing artifact, a later analysis dropped hundreds of nucleotide sequences that were highly shared and had low generation probability. In a later analysis, a clonal expansion index for each public chain was calculated from normalized within-repertoire ranks of inferred template counts. In a later analysis, generation probabilities were computed with a VDJ recombination model fitted to out-of-frame rearrangements, and the resulting probabilities were checked against IGoR. In a later analysis, hypergeometric tests were used to score TCR-TCR, TCR-HLA and TCR-CMV co-occurrence, with a repertoire-size bias correction applied to TCR pairs. To estimate false discovery rates, a later analysis permuted the HLA or CMV assignments 20 times. In a later analysis, co-occurring TCRs were grouped using DBSCAN, with TCRdist sequence similarity added in when clustering inside HLA-allele-positive subsets. For co-occurrence clustering, repertoires with fewer than 30,000 or more than 120,000 public chains were excluded, along with five repertoires with anomalous nucleotide sharing. Imported from immuneACCESS, the table was reduced by TCRdb to in-frame sequences with V and J called. These copies leave out some clones; in studies compared against another copy, an unresolved V gene accounts for under half, and the cause of the remainder is not known. V and J calls and clone size are as listed in that table; D and trimming were resolved from the DNA. Present in this sample are about 200,000 clones, roughly three quarters of which were seen just once. 0.35% to 0.5% of the sample comes from the top ten.

Points on this clone: Its antigen is still unknown. No base-level quality is on record; no much larger clone is a single base apart.

Based on the germline V gene (reference sequence), the CDR1 and CDR2 sequences are LNHDA and SQIVND. Deletion took 6 bases off V and 1 base off J, with a span of 15 bases between the germline ends. Including cysteine and phenylalanine, the CDR3 has 15 amino acids. Of all the DNA, just the CDR3 is kept, 45 bases in frame from base 1. The cohort comprised several hundred healthy bone marrow donors. At the time of sampling, every cohort member was nominally healthy, though immune exposures that went unrecorded were likely present. The donor tested CMV seropositive, placing the donor among the 310 or so seropositive members of the cohort. Every donor gave a peripheral blood sample, and the peripheral blood mononuclear cells from that sample were used for TCR beta sequencing. The Qiagen DNeasy Blood Extraction Kit was used to extract genomic DNA from the blood cell samples.

The rearranged segments are TRBV19 and TRBJ1-2, with TRBD1 perhaps the D gene, on 6 matching bases. The specimen was PBMCs. The clonotype comes from a male donor in good health and CMV-seropositive. This receptor has the CDR3 CASRDPGHSNYGYTF. The sequence in DNA is TGTGCCAGTAGAGACCCGGGACATAGTAACTATGGCTACACCTTC.